Sequencing of this T cell receptor beta chain was carried out in a study of Ad26.COV2.S vaccination and SARS-CoV-2 variants. For the study at large: Intramuscular Ad26.COV2.S at 5x10^10 or 1x10^11 viral particles. Regarding the study as a whole: A substantial breadth of spike-specific CD8+ and CD4+ T cell responses after vaccination has been reported.

Some clones are missing from TCRdb's copy, which holds only in-frame ones; the method was immunoSEQ multiplex PCR. The sample lists roughly 500,000 clones; roughly 85% were seen once. Regarding treatment: some 20 received Ad26.COV2.S at low or high dose, single or two shots; 5 received placebo; per-sample allocation not given. Samples analyzed were those drawn on day 63 after the first vaccine or placebo injection. Wuhan-strain SARS-CoV-2 spike was expressed by the Ad26 vector that made up the vaccine. For this clone: Its target is not known.

This receptor was identified in a person between 18 and 59 years old who received the Ad26.COV2.S COVID-19 vaccine or a placebo. This specimen was peripheral blood, taken in a trial of Ad26.COV2.S vaccine versus placebo.

The CDR3 bases are TGTGCCAGCAGACAGATCCAGCCTACGCTGGGGCAGCCCCAGCATTTT. Translated: CASRQIQPTLGQPQHF. The V call is TRBV3-1 (or the pseudogene TRBV3-2), the J call TRBJ1-5; no clear D gene. The CDR3 spans 16 residues. V gave up 6 bases and J gave up 7 bases, with 22 bases separating them. The germline gives CDR1 LGHDT, CDR2 YNNKEL (reference sequence).